These 14 T cell receptor beta chains share one sample of origin, sequenced in a study of vaccination and CD4 T cells after COVID-19. Cultured CD4+ T-cell DNA underwent Oncomine TCR Beta short-read sequencing. One entry per CDR3 protein results from TCRdb running MiXCR on the PCR reads. The data show about 16,000 distinct CDR3 sequences, around 48% seen once. Treatment reported: approximately 9-day PBMC culture with coronavirus spike peptide pools or control peptides (ViraFEST assay). Antigens for these TCRs are unknown. The specimen was CD4+ T cells from blood, cultured in vitro. These receptors came from a human donor who had recovered from COVID-19.

The V gene is TRBV6-5, the J gene TRBJ2-5; 8 bases map to TRBD1. The germline gives CDR1 MNHEY, CDR2 SVGAGI. The junction had 10 bases not matched to a gene; V was cut back by 2 bases and J by 2 bases. CDR3 length: 17 amino acids. CDR3 coding DNA: TGTGCCAGCAGTTACACGGCAGGGGGCGCCGGGCAAGAGACCCAGTACTTC. This sequence encodes CASSYTAGGAGQETQYF.

The chain joins TRBV20-1 to TRBJ2-3, with 10 bases fitting TRBD2. Per the germline V gene, CDR1 is DFQATT and CDR2 is SNEGSKA (reference sequence). V was pared by 2 bases and J by 3 bases, with 5 bases of the junction left unmatched. There are 15 residues in the CDR3. Here the CDR3 reads CSARPSGSTTDTQYF. The CDR3 DNA reads as TGCAGTGCTAGACCTAGCGGGAGCACGACAGATACGCAGTATTTT.

The chain combines TRBV19 with TRBJ2-1, with TRBD2 matching 9 bases. The CDR3 extends over 18 amino acids. Germline values: CDR1 LNHDA, CDR2 SQIVND (reference sequence). The junction had 7 bases not matched to a gene; V was cut back by 1 base and J by 0 bases. The CDR3 nucleotides read TGTGCCAGTAGTATAGTCAGCGGGGGGCCCATCTCCTACAATGAGCAGTTCTTC. This encodes CASSIVSGGPISYNEQFF.

The gene calls are TRBV21-1 and TRBJ1-2. TRBV21-1 is recorded as a pseudogene. The CDR3 covers 12 residues. The CDR3 DNA reads TGTGCGCGACGGGGTAATGACTATGGCTACACCTTC. The encoded protein is CARRGNDYGYTF.

This clonotype was seen a single time. This chain links TRBV11-2 with TRBJ1-1, with D uncertain. The V end lost 1 base, the J end lost 6 bases, and 15 bases lay between the germline ends. This CDR3 has 15 residues. The germline CDR1 and CDR2 sequences are SGHAT and FQNNGV. CDR3 sequence: CASSLVLAAAAEAFF. Written as DNA, the CDR3 is TGTGCCAGCAGCTTAGTCTTGGCGGCGGCCGCTGAAGCTTTCTTT. The complete variable domain, with remaining parts taken from reference TRBV11-2 and TRBJ1-1, reads EAGVAQSPRYKIIEKRQSVAFWCNPISGHATLYWYQQILGQGPKLLIQFQNNGVVDDSQLPKDRFSAERLKGVDSTLKIQPAKLEDSAVYLCASSLVLAAAAEAFFGQGTRLTVV.

This clonotype has more than one count but fewer than ten. This rearrangement joins TRBV7-9 to TRBJ1-2; D gene uncertain. Trimming took off 1 base at V and 4 bases at J, with 10 bases between the two ends. Germline CDR1 SEHNR, CDR2 FQNEAQ (reference sequence). The CDR3 length is 14 residues. The CDR3 here is CASSLEVSPYGYTF. The CDR3 bases are TGTGCCAGCAGCTTAGAAGTGTCTCCCTATGGCTACACCTTC.

CDR3 protein: CASRTGDKDEQYF. Here the CDR3 DNA reads TGTGCCAGCCGGACAGGGGATAAGGACGAGCAGTACTTC. The chain recombines TRBV10-3 with TRBJ2-7; 9 bases are a match to TRBD1. There are 13 residues in the CDR3. The V gene end was trimmed by 10 bases and the J gene end by 5 bases; junction bases not matched to a gene: 9. Germline assignment: CDR1 ENHRY and CDR2 SYGVKD.

The gene calls are TRBV27 and TRBJ2-1; D may be TRBD1 (6 bases). V lost 2 bases to trimming and J lost 7 bases, with 12 bases between them. There are 14 residues in the CDR3. Germline V gene sequence: CDR1 MNHEY, CDR2 SMNVEV (reference sequence). The CDR3 is CASSLQGLDNEQFF. CDR3 bases: TGTGCCAGCAGTTTACAGGGGTTGGATAATGAGCAGTTCTTC.

The V and J genes are TRBV7-2 and TRBJ1-2; D gene uncertain. Deletions cut 6 bases from V and 8 bases from J, with 16 bases between. The germline V gene has CDR1 SGHTA and CDR2 FQGNSA. The CDR3 totals 13 residues. The CDR3 nucleotides read TGTGCCAGCAGACTAAGGGATGGAGAAGGCTACACCTTC. Translated, it gives CASRLRDGEGYTF. The entire variable domain, with the rest obtained from reference TRBV7-2 and TRBJ1-2, is as follows: GAGVSQSPSNKVTEKGKDVELRCDPISGHTALYWYRQSLGQGLEFLIYFQGNSAPDKSGLPSDRFSAERTGGSVSTLTIQRTQQEDSAVYLCASRLRDGEGYTFGSGTRLTVV.

This clonotype counts as medium-sized (0.01 to 0.1%). The V gene is TRBV19, the J gene TRBJ2-7, with 9 bases matching TRBD1. The length of the CDR3 is 15 residues. Germline V gene data show CDR1 as LNHDA and CDR2 as SQIVND (reference sequence). The V gene end was trimmed by 4 bases and the J gene end by 6 bases; junction bases not matched to a gene: 10. CDR3 DNA sequence: TGTGCCAGTAGTAGACGGGGACAGGGAGGCGGCGAGCAGTACTTC. It encodes CASSRRGQGGGEQYF.

This clonotype was seen only a few times. The chain has TRBV6-5 and TRBJ1-5; no clear D gene. The germline CDR1 and CDR2 sequences are MNHEY and SVGAGI. The V end lost 3 bases, the J end lost 15 bases, and 9 bases lay between the germline ends. The CDR3 is 10 amino acids. In nucleotides, the CDR3 is TGTGCCAGCAGTTATCGGCCCTGGCATTTT. Encoded protein: CASSYRPWHF.

This clonotype was counted between two and nine times. This chain links TRBV6-2 or TRBV6-3 with TRBJ1-5, with TRBD1 matching over 8 bases. There are 18 residues in the CDR3. With V trimmed by 6 bases and J by 9 bases, 22 bases remained unmatched. In germline, CDR1 is MNHEY, CDR2 SVGEGT. CDR3 DNA sequence: TGTGCCAGCAGCCCTACCGTGGACCCCCGCGGCAGGGGGCGGCCCCAGCATTTT. Amino acid sequence: CASSPTVDPRGRGRPQHF.

The chain links TRBV19 to TRBJ1-2; D is unresolved. Germline CDR1 LNHDA, CDR2 SQIVND (reference sequence). The CDR3 runs 10 residues. V dropped 8 bases and J dropped 8 bases, with 9 bases sitting between them. CDR3 residues: CASGSTGYTF. Here the CDR3 DNA reads TGTGCCAGTGGCAGTACCGGCTACACCTTC. Together with reference TRBV19 and TRBJ1-2, the CDR3 gives the full variable domain: DGGITQSPKYLFRKEGQNVTLSCEQNLNHDAMYWYRQDPGQGLRLIYYSQIVNDFQKGDIAEGYSVSREKKESFPLTVTSAQKNPTAFYLCASGSTGYTFGSGTRLTVV.

The chain couples TRBV7-3 to TRBJ1-1, with D maybe TRBD1 (6 bases). Germline values: CDR1 SGHTA, CDR2 FQGTGA. This CDR3 is built from 13 residues. V was cut by 3 bases and J by 3 bases, with 8 bases left in between. The CDR3 coding sequence is TGTGCCAGCAGCTTCTACAGGGACACTGAAGCTTTCTTT. This sequence encodes CASSFYRDTEAFF.